Shown below are 21 T cell receptor beta chains from a single sample sequenced in a study of shared clonotypes between healthy human individuals. Generated by immunoSEQ multiplex PCR, the TCRdb table keeps only in-frame clones and is missing some. The profile shows under 600,000 clones, 90% to 96% of them singletons. The sequencing input was naive CD4+ T cells sorted from blood. Subset meaning: CD45RA+ positively selected. These receptors all stem from a woman aged 25 to 39 in good health.

The V call is TRBV28, the J call TRBJ1-4; 9 nucleotides align to TRBD1. Germline V lookup: CDR1 MDHEN, CDR2 SYDVKM. This CDR3 comprises 14 residues. V shed 8 bases and J 7 bases; nucleotides not matched to a gene: 8. The CDR3 DNA reads as TGTGCCAGCGGGGCCGGGACAGGGTTTGAAAAACTGTTTTTT. Translating gives CASGAGTGFEKLFF.

J is TRBJ2-5 and V is TRBV5-1, with D uncertain. V dropped 0 bases and J dropped 5 bases, with 14 bases sitting between them. CDR3 length: 15 residues. In germline, CDR1 is SGHRS, CDR2 YFSETQ. CDR3 DNA sequence: TGCGCCAGCAGCTTGGGGGTGGATCGGGTTGAGACCCAGTACTTC. Its translation is CASSLGVDRVETQYF.

The J gene is TRBJ1-2, the V gene TRBV5-1, with TRBD1 matching 12 bases. CDR3 length: 15 amino acids. V trimming: 3 bases; J trimming: 8 bases; junction bases outside the gene matches: 8. Germline V CDR1 and CDR2: SGHRS, YFSETQ. The CDR3 DNA reads TGCGCCAGCAGCTCTCGGGACAGGGGGCGAGGAGGCTACACCTTC. Translation gives CASSSRDRGRGGYTF.

CDR3 bases: TGTGCCAGCAGCTTGAAGCGGGGAACCTCCGTGGAGCAGTACTTC. The encoded protein is CASSLKRGTSVEQYF. The V and J genes are TRBV7-2 and TRBJ2-5, with 7 bases that match TRBD2. The V gene end was trimmed by 3 bases and the J gene end by 11 bases; junction bases not matched to a gene: 15. The CDR3 totals 15 residues. Germline CDR1 reads SGHTA; CDR2 reads FQGNSA. The complete variable domain, with remaining parts taken from reference TRBV7-2 and TRBJ2-5, reads GAGVSQSPSNKVTEKGKDVELRCDPISGHTALYWYRQSLGQGLEFLIYFQGNSAPDKSGLPSDRFSAERTGGSVSTLTIQRTQQEDSAVYLCASSLKRGTSVEQYFGPGTRLLVL.

The CDR3 DNA is TGCAGCGTTGTCCCGGATAGCTCCTACAATGAGCAGTTCTTC. The encoded protein is CSVVPDSSYNEQFF. The chain carries TRBV29-1 and TRBJ2-1; D uncertain. V was pared by 4 bases and J by 0 bases, with 10 bases between. The CDR3 is 14 residues long. The V gene's germline CDR1 is SQVTM and CDR2 ANQGSEA.

The chain is built from TRBV27 and TRBJ2-5, with unresolved D. The ends were cut back, 5 bases at V and 1 base at J, with 8 bases in the middle. This CDR3 region has 13 residues. Germline V gene data show CDR1 as MNHEY and CDR2 as SMNVEV (reference sequence). The CDR3 DNA reads as TGTGCCAGCAGTCCACACACCCAAGAGACCCAGTACTTC. Translation gives CASSPHTQETQYF.

The rearrangement uses TRBV21-1 and TRBJ2-5; the D segment call TRBD2 is taken from the table without a DNA check. TRBV21-1 is assigned pseudogene status. CDR3 length: 15 residues. In DNA form, the CDR3 reads TGTGCCAGCAGCCCCAACCCGGAGGGTTGGGAGACCCAGTACTTC. Its translation: CASSPNPEGWETQYF.

The CDR3 loop is CASSEQGQNTEAFF. CDR3 DNA: TGTGCCAGCAGTGAGCAGGGCCAGAACACTGAAGCTTTCTTT. The rearrangement links TRBV2 to TRBJ1-1; maybe TRBD1 (5 bases). The CDR3 is made up of 14 amino acids. Trimming took 3 bases from V and 1 from J, leaving 9 bases between them. Germline CDR1 SNHLY, CDR2 FYNNEI.

V and J are TRBV18 and TRBJ1-1; D is unclear. The length of the CDR3 is 13 residues. The V end lost 4 bases, the J end lost 1 base, and 7 bases lay between the germline ends. Germline CDR1 KGHSH, CDR2 LQKENI. In DNA, the CDR3 is TGTGCCAGCTCACAGGCCACGAACACTGAAGCTTTCTTT. Protein: CASSQATNTEAFF.

V is TRBV6-6 and J is TRBJ2-2; 12 bases are a match to TRBD2. The CDR3 length is 16 residues. V shed 6 bases and J 4 bases; nucleotides not matched to a gene: 6. The germline V gene encodes CDR1 MNHNY and CDR2 SVGAGI (reference sequence). CDR3 in DNA: TGTGCCAGCAGGATGCTAGCGGGAGGGGGCACCGGGGAGCTGTTTTTT. Amino acids: CASRMLAGGGTGELFF.

V gene TRBV28 combines with J gene TRBJ2-1; the match to TRBD1 covers 7 bases. With V trimmed by 5 bases and J by 14 bases, 21 bases remained unmatched. This CDR3 comprises 16 residues. Germline V gene data show CDR1 as MDHEN and CDR2 as SYDVKM. The CDR3 DNA follows: TGTGCCAGCAGTACACGACTGGGACAGAGTACAATGAGCGAGTTCTTC. Translated: CASSTRLGQSTMSEFF.

About this clone: This sample also contains other DNA sequences that code for the same CDR3. The V gene is TRBV28, the J gene TRBJ1-1, with no clear D. The CDR3 is 11 amino acids. CDR1 MDHEN and CDR2 SYDVKM come from the germline V gene. Between the trimmed V and J ends, which lost 5 bases and 3 bases, there was a span of 4 bases. CDR3 loop: CASSLYTEAFF. CDR3 sequence (DNA): TGTGCCAGCAGTCTATACACTGAAGCTTTCTTT.

V is TRBV27 and J is TRBJ2-3; maybe TRBD1 (5 bases). This CDR3 has 14 amino acids. V lost 6 bases and J 10 bases, leaving 20 bases between the germline ends. CDR1 is MNHEY and CDR2 is SMNVEV in the germline V gene (reference sequence). Written as DNA, the CDR3 is TGTGCCAGCAGCCCCATGGGGCAGACGTCGGCGCAGTATTTT. It codes for CASSPMGQTSAQYF.

Worth noting for this clone: The same CDR3 is also encoded by other DNA sequences in this sample. The genes are TRBV20-1 and TRBJ2-3; D remains ambiguous. With 3 bases removed from V and 4 bases from J, the gap between germline ends came to 2 bases. CDR3 size: 10 residues. Germline CDR1 is DFQATT and CDR2 is SNEGSKA (reference sequence). The CDR3 coding sequence is TGCAGTGCTAGGGCAGATACGCAGTATTTT. It specifies CSARADTQYF.

The chain couples TRBV4-2 to TRBJ1-4, with D perhaps matching TRBD1 (5 bases). Germline loops: CDR1 LGHNA, CDR2 YNFKEQ. Trimming removed 3 bases at V and 5 bases at J, with 13 bases between. The CDR3 totals 15 residues. CDR3 sequence: CASSQPGTSNEKLFF. The CDR3 DNA reads as TGTGCCAGCAGCCAGCCCGGGACGTCAAATGAAAAACTGTTTTTT.

The chain has TRBV7-9 and TRBJ1-2; 8 bases are shared with TRBD1. Germline values: CDR1 SEHNR, CDR2 FQNEAQ (reference sequence). This CDR3 contains 15 residues. Germline trimming cut 5 bases from V and 4 bases from J; bases unmatched to any gene: 9. The chain's CDR3 is CASSMGQVSFYGYTF. DNA for the CDR3: TGTGCCAGCAGCATGGGACAGGTGTCTTTCTATGGCTACACCTTC.

This chain joins TRBV28 and TRBJ2-7; maybe TRBD1 (7 bases). The CDR3 totals 17 residues. Germline V gene data show CDR1 as MDHEN and CDR2 as SYDVKM. V was shortened by 8 bases and J by 0 bases, with 23 bases between the two germline ends. DNA for the CDR3: TGTGCCAGCCGAATTTTTGGCGGGACAGCGAACTCCTACGAGCAGTACTTC. Translated, it gives CASRIFGGTANSYEQYF.

The chain uses TRBV7-9 and TRBJ1-1; no definite D call. The CDR3 contains 15 residues. Looked up from germline, CDR1 is SEHNR and CDR2 is FQNEAQ (reference sequence). Trimming removed 1 base at V and 1 base at J, with 10 bases between. CDR3 sequence: CASSLGLHRNTEAFF. In DNA, the CDR3 is TGTGCCAGCAGCTTAGGTCTACATAGGAACACTGAAGCTTTCTTT. The full variable domain, with the rest looked up from reference TRBV7-9 and TRBJ1-1, is DTGVSQNPRHKITKRGQNVTFRCDPISEHNRLYWYRQTLGQGPEFLTYFQNEAQLEKSRLLSDRFSAERPKGSFSTLEIQRTEQGDSAMYLCASSLGLHRNTEAFFGQGTRLTVV.

The chain is built from TRBV28 and TRBJ1-3, with D uncertain. Deletions cut 5 bases from V and 0 bases from J, with 14 bases between. CDR1 and CDR2 (germline): MDHEN, SYDVKM. CDR3 length equals 16 residues. The CDR3 region has the DNA TGTGCCAGCAGTACCACCCCCCAGAGCTCTGGAAACACCATATATTTT. The encoded protein is CASSTTPQSSGNTIYF.

The J gene is TRBJ2-6, the V gene TRBV2; D uncertain. V shed 6 bases and J shed 0 bases, with 6 bases lying between them. The CDR3 runs to 14 residues. Germline assignment: CDR1 SNHLY and CDR2 FYNNEI. The CDR3 coding sequence is TGTGCCAGCAGGGGCAGCTCTGGGGCCAACGTCCTGACTTTC. Its protein product is CASRGSSGANVLTF.

This chain links TRBV28 with TRBJ2-3, with a weak D call TRBD2 (6 bases). This CDR3 contains 14 residues. Germline V gives CDR1 MDHEN, CDR2 SYDVKM. Trimming left V 7 bases short and J 4 bases short, with 15 bases between. This CDR3 reads CASTDGGFPDTQYF. CDR3 bases: TGTGCCAGCACCGACGGAGGGTTCCCAGATACGCAGTATTTT.